This entry lists 15 T cell receptor beta chains sequenced from one sample in a study of response to subunit inactivated influenza vaccine (dated by TCRdb to about 2018). The time point label for this specimen denotes: approximately 40 days after influenza vaccine administration. The receptor library was made with RT-PCR. Sequenced using an Illumina HiSeq 2500. TCRdb reran the public reads through fastp at Q25 and MiXCR, keeping productive beta chains. Under each unique CDR3 protein, matching rows form one entry showing the most common genes and DNA. The sample records 150,000 to 200,000 distinct CDR3 sequences, approximately 11% of which are singletons. Approximately 13% of the sample is held by the ten biggest clonotypes. This sample comprised non-naive T cells sorted from PBMCs, obtained roughly 47 days after vaccination. Interpreted using the paper, the cell subset or site label stands for: memory T cell fraction. These receptors were taken from a man between 50 and 59 years old who received an inactivated influenza vaccine. Donor details come from another sample of the same person, matched by shared clones.

The chain carries TRBV7-9 and TRBJ1-1; 8 positions agree with TRBD1. CDR1 is SEHNR, CDR2 FQNEAQ, per germline (reference sequence). After removal of 8 bases from V and 2 bases from J, the junction contained 16 bases not matched to a gene. There are 17 residues in the CDR3. CDR3 sequence (DNA): TGTGCCAGCTTTCGGACGGGGGCCCCAGGGGGCAACACTGAAGCTTTCTTT. Translation gives CASFRTGAPGGNTEAFF.

Only a few counts were recorded for this clonotype. The chain recombines TRBV20-1 with TRBJ2-7; 9 bases fit TRBD2. V was pared by 3 bases and J by 1 base, with 1 base of the junction left unmatched. This CDR3 has 13 residues. Germline V gene lookup returns CDR1 DFQATT and CDR2 SNEGSKA (reference sequence). This chain's CDR3 is CSASAGGSYEQYF. The DNA for the CDR3 is TGCAGTGCTAGTGCGGGAGGGTCCTACGAGCAGTACTTC.

The CDR3 reads CASNILAGGDEQYF. CDR3 DNA sequence: TGTGCCAGCAACATCCTAGCGGGAGGAGACGAGCAGTACTTC. The chain employs TRBV6-2 or TRBV6-3 and TRBJ2-7; 11 bases agree with TRBD2. The V gene end was trimmed by 7 bases and the J gene end by 5 bases; junction bases not matched to a gene: 7. This CDR3 is 14 amino acids long. The germline CDR1 and CDR2 sequences are MNHEY and SVGEGT.

This clonotype showed up many times. The chain combines TRBV3-1 with TRBJ1-5, with unresolved D. Germline V gene lookup returns CDR1 LGHDT and CDR2 YNNKEL (reference sequence). CDR3 size: 14 residues. The V and J ends lost 1 base and 0 bases respectively, with 4 bases between them. The CDR3 here is CASSQGGSNQPQHF. CDR3 nucleotides: TGTGCCAGCAGCCAAGGAGGTAGCAATCAGCCCCAGCATTTT. Complete variable domain (other parts from reference TRBV3-1 and TRBJ1-5): DTAVSQTPKYLVTQMGNDKSIKCEQNLGHDTMYWYKQDSKKFLKIMFSYNNKELIINETVPNRFSPKSPDKAHLNLHINSLELGDSAVYFCASSQGGSNQPQHFGDGTRLSIL.

This chain connects TRBV7-2 to TRBJ2-7, with 12 bases matching TRBD2. The CDR3 has 15 residues. Germline CDR1 SGHTA, CDR2 FQGNSA. The V gene end was trimmed by 1 base and the J gene end by 4 bases; junction bases not matched to a gene: 2. CDR3 sequence: CASSLVLAGGYEQYF. The CDR3 coding sequence is TGTGCCAGCAGCTTAGTACTAGCGGGAGGTTACGAGCAGTACTTC.

The chain is built from TRBV5-1 and TRBJ1-2; D is possibly TRBD1 (5 bases). The V gene's germline CDR1 is SGHRS and CDR2 YFSETQ. Trimming stripped 0 bases from V and 2 bases from J, with 11 bases between. This CDR3 region has 15 residues. CDR3 DNA sequence: TGCGCCAGCAGCTTGGGACAGAAAATCAACTATGGCTACACCTTC. It is translated as CASSLGQKINYGYTF.

This clonotype appeared a few times. CDR3 sequence reads: CGAGDSYEQYF. The CDR3 DNA is TGTGGCGCAGGAGATAGCTACGAGCAGTACTTC. V is TRBV28 and J is TRBJ2-7; D uncertain. There are 11 residues in the CDR3. The germline gives CDR1 MDHEN, CDR2 SYDVKM.

The chain employs TRBV12-3 or TRBV12-4 and TRBJ2-2, with D uncertain. The CDR3 spans 13 residues. V shed 7 bases and J shed 3 bases, with 9 bases lying between them. As DNA, the CDR3 is TGTGCCAGCACCAGAATCTACACCGGGGAGCTGTTTTTT. This gives the protein CASTRIYTGELFF.

This chain connects TRBV20-1 to TRBJ1-5, with no clear D. The germline gives CDR1 DFQATT, CDR2 SNEGSKA (reference sequence). The CDR3 runs to 12 residues. V lost 6 bases and J 6 bases, leaving 12 bases between the germline ends. As DNA, the CDR3 is TGCAGTGCCAGGACTTGGGGTCAGCCCCAGCATTTT. Residues: CSARTWGQPQHF.

The CDR3 DNA reads as TGTGCCAGCAGTCCGACTAGCGGGACCCCAGATACGCAGTATTTT. Translated: CASSPTSGTPDTQYF. This chain connects TRBV6-2 or TRBV6-3 to TRBJ2-3; 11 bases agree with TRBD2. Germline V gene data show CDR1 as MNHEY and CDR2 as SVGEGT. The ends lost 5 bases at V and 4 bases at J; junction bases unmatched: 5. The CDR3 has 15 amino acids.

The J gene is TRBJ1-4, the V gene TRBV13; TRBD1 agrees at 7 bases. This CDR3 comprises 14 residues. The germline V gene encodes CDR1 PRHDT and CDR2 FYEKMQ (reference sequence). The V and J ends lost 4 bases and 7 bases, in that order; junction bases with no gene match: 6. This chain's CDR3 is CASSYRGEGEKLFF. CDR3 nucleotides: TGTGCCAGCAGCTACAGGGGAGAGGGTGAAAAACTGTTTTTT. The full variable domain, completed using reference TRBV13 and TRBJ1-4, is AAGVIQSPRHLIKEKRETATLKCYPIPRHDTVYWYQQGPGQDPQFLISFYEKMQSDKGSIPDRFSAQQFSDYHSELNMSSLELGDSALYFCASSYRGEGEKLFFGSGTQLSVL.

This clonotype was detected a few times. V and J are TRBV7-2 and TRBJ2-3; 10 nucleotides agree with TRBD2. CDR1 is SGHTA and CDR2 is FQGNSA in the germline V gene. Trimming at V came to 5 bases and at J to 6 bases, leaving 11 bases not matched to a gene. CDR3 length: 16 amino acids. The CDR3 reads CASSPRAGGPLDTQYF. The DNA for the CDR3 is TGTGCCAGCAGCCCACGAGCGGGAGGGCCATTGGATACGCAGTATTTT.

The chain is built from TRBV10-3 and TRBJ2-1, with D unresolved. Per germline, CDR1 ENHRY and CDR2 SYGVKD. V lost 0 bases and J lost 7, with 16 bases in between. There are 16 residues in the CDR3. DNA of the CDR3: TGTGCCATCAGTGAGTCTGTGCGGAGTATGGCGAATGAGCAGTTCTTC. This sequence encodes CAISESVRSMANEQFF.

This clonotype has a count of ten or more. V is TRBV24-1 and J is TRBJ2-7; 12 positions match TRBD1. The germline V gene has CDR1 KGHDR and CDR2 SFDVKD. With 9 bases clipped from V and 5 bases from J, the junction kept 7 bases outside the gene matches. CDR3 size: 14 residues. The DNA of the CDR3 is TGTGCCACCCGCCGGGACAGGGGGCCAAACGAGCAGTACTTC. It encodes CATRRDRGPNEQYF.

The CDR3, as DNA: TGTGCCAGCAGCCAAGCTGGGCAGAACACTGAAGCTTTCTTT. Its protein is CASSQAGQNTEAFF. This chain connects TRBV3-1 to TRBJ1-1; D is undetermined. Trimming left V 1 base short and J 1 base short, with 7 bases between. The CDR3 is 14 amino acids. Germline V gene data show CDR1 as LGHDT and CDR2 as YNNKEL (reference sequence).